The rows below give T cell receptor beta chains drawn from one sample of a study of T-cell reconstitution after alpha-beta-depleted transplantation in children. TCRdb re-called the PCR reads with MiXCR, one entry per CDR3 protein. Of about 460,000 distinct CDR3 sequences detected, 9.5% to 12% appear once; the ten largest clones hold about 15%. Sequencing was performed on PBMCs, mostly from graft donor cells, taken 180 days after TCRalphabeta/CD19-depleted stem cell transplant. The receptors stem from a female patient aged 2-9 years who had a stem cell transplant for aplastic anemia, so the T cells may come from the graft donor. Each CDR3 is given with its conserved first and last residue. A D gene is named only where the DNA matches it firmly. Part of the rows lack a size; the others show once, few, many or a class for expanded clones.

many TRBJ2-7 TRBV20-1 NA CSAAPGPQRAEQYF TGCAGTGCTGCACCGGGCCCTCAACGCGCCGAGCAGTACTTC
NA TRBJ2-3 TRBV29-1 NA CSVRTTDTQYF TGCAGCGTTCGGACCACAGATACGCAGTATTTT
many TRBJ2-3 TRBV29-1 NA CSVEDTADTQYF TGCAGCGTTGAAGATACGGCAGATACGCAGTATTTT
few TRBJ1-1 TRBV28 NA CASSSRTVEAFF TGTGCCAGCAGTTCCCGGACAGTCGAAGCTTTCTTT
many TRBJ2-1 TRBV9 NA CASSVASPSYNEQFF TGTGCCAGCAGCGTAGCTTCGCCTTCCTACAATGAGCAGTTCTTC
few TRBJ1-5 TRBV12-3/TRBV12-4 NA CASSLKSRGSNQPQHF TGTGCCAGCAGTTTAAAGAGCAGGGGTAGCAATCAGCCCCAGCATTTT
few TRBJ1-1 TRBV5-1 NA CASSLELVGTEAFF TGCGCCAGCAGCTTGGAGCTTGTGGGCACTGAAGCTTTCTTT
few TRBJ2-1 TRBV21-1 NA CASSKGINRGSYNEQFF TGTGCCAGCAGCAAAGGGATAAACAGGGGGTCCTACAATGAGCAGTTCTTC
NA TRBJ2-2 TRBV5-1 NA CASATYRYRNTGELFF TGCGCCAGCGCTACTTACCGATACAGGAACACCGGGGAGCTGTTTTTT
NA TRBJ2-5 TRBV7-2 NA CASSLGPAGGGQETQYF TGTGCCAGCAGCTTAGGCCCGGCAGGCGGAGGGCAAGAGACCCAGTACTTC
NA TRBJ1-2 TRBV6-2/TRBV6-3 NA CASSLPVVDYGYTF TGTGCCAGCAGTTTACCGGTGGTCGACTATGGCTACACCTTC
NA TRBJ1-1 TRBV6-1 NA CASREGWNTEAFF TGTGCCAGCAGAGAGGGATGGAACACTGAAGCTTTCTTT
NA TRBJ2-5 TRBV7-2 TRBD1 CASSSPGGVRETQYF TGTGCCAGCAGCTCCCCAGGGGGCGTGCGGGAGACCCAGTACTTC
NA TRBJ2-3 TRBV10-3 NA CAISESGGTDTQYF TGTGCCATCAGTGAGTCGGGGGGCACAGATACGCAGTATTTT
few TRBJ1-5 TRBV2 NA CASKNEGIPQPQHF TGTGCCAGCAAAAATGAGGGTATCCCTCAGCCCCAGCATTTT
few TRBJ2-5 TRBV2 NA CASCPQGGPQETQYF TGTGCCTCCTGTCCCCAAGGGGGACCTCAAGAGACCCAGTACTTC
many TRBJ1-2 TRBV28 TRBD1 CASSPPWGGQGYGYTF TGTGCCAGCAGTCCCCCCTGGGGCGGACAGGGGTATGGCTACACCTTC
few TRBJ2-2 TRBV12-5 TRBD1 CASAPGQGFTGELFF TGTGCTAGTGCCCCGGGACAGGGCTTCACCGGGGAGCTGTTTTTT
few TRBJ1-5 TRBV6-2/TRBV6-3 NA CASSRATGQWSNQPQHF TGTGCCAGCAGCCGAGCCACAGGGCAATGGAGCAATCAGCCCCAGCATTTT
many TRBJ1-4 TRBV7-9 TRBD1 CASRRQGSNEKLFF TGTGCCAGCAGGCGACAGGGCTCGAATGAAAAACTGTTTTTT
many TRBJ2-1 TRBV24-1 NA CATGLSWNEQFF TGTGCCACCGGCCTGTCTTGGAATGAGCAGTTCTTC
NA TRBJ2-5 TRBV11-2 NA CASSYPRPTDGRETQYF TGTGCCAGCAGCTACCCCCGTCCGACAGACGGAAGGGAGACCCAGTACTTC
few TRBJ2-7 TRBV28 NA CASSFPLGSRETYEQYF TGTGCCAGCAGTTTCCCCTTAGGGTCAAGGGAGACCTACGAGCAGTACTTC
few TRBJ2-2 TRBV6-5 TRBD1 CASSLAGTDPYANTGELFF TGTGCCAGCAGTTTGGCCGGGACAGATCCTTACGCGAACACCGGGGAGCTGTTTTTT
few TRBJ2-1 TRBV20-1 TRBD1 CSARDDRGYYNEQFF TGCAGTGCTAGAGATGACAGGGGATACTACAATGAGCAGTTCTTC
NA TRBJ2-1 TRBV12-3/TRBV12-4 NA CASSAAGTPSSYNEQLF TGTGCCAGCAGTGCGGCGGGGACTCCTAGCTCCTACAATGAGCAGCTCTTC
once TRBJ2-3 TRBV29-1 TRBD2 CSVVTSGTTQYF TGCAGCGTTGTGACTAGCGGGACGACGCAGTATTTT
NA TRBJ1-5 TRBV19 NA CASTFQGGNQPQHF TGTGCCAGTACCTTTCAGGGAGGCAATCAGCCCCAGCATTTT
few TRBJ1-4 TRBV3-1 NA CASSQRPNNEKLFF TGTGCCAGCAGCCAACGTCCTAATAATGAAAAACTGTTTTTT
NA TRBJ2-3 TRBV11-2 TRBD2 CASSLRTSGLSTDTQYF TGTGCCAGCAGTCTACGGACTAGCGGACTAAGCACAGATACGCAGTATTTT
many TRBJ2-5 TRBV15 NA CATSRDWLTRVETQYF TGTGCCACCAGCAGAGATTGGCTTACTCGTGTGGAGACCCAGTACTTC
NA TRBJ2-7 TRBV12-3/TRBV12-4 NA CASSLAGGGLDEQYF TGTGCCAGCAGTTTGGCCGGCGGGGGCCTGGACGAGCAGTACTTC
few TRBJ1-2 TRBV4-1 NA CASSDFSLRSNYGYTF TGCGCCAGCAGCGATTTTTCGCTGCGGTCTAACTATGGCTACACCTTC